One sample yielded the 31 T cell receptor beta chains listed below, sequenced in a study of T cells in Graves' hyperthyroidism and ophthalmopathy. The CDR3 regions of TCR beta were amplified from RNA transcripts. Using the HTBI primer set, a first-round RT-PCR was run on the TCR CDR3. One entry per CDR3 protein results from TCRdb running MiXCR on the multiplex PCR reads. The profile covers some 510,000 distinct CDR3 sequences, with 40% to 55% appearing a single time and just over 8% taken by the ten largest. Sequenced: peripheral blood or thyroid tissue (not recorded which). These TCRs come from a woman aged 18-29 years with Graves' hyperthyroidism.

The CDR3 region has the DNA TGTGCCAGCAGCCCCACAGGTACCCTTAACTATGGCTACACCTTC. This encodes CASSPTGTLNYGYTF. This chain connects TRBV24-1 to TRBJ1-2; possibly TRBD1 for D (5 bases). Germline values: CDR1 KGHDR, CDR2 SFDVKD. The CDR3 runs to 15 residues. The V end was cut by 11 bases, the J end by 1 base, with 19 bases between.

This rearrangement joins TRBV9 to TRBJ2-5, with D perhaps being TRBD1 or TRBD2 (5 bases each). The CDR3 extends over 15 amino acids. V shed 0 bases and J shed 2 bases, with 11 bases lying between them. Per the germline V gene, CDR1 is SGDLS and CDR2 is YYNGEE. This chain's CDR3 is CASSVEGSTQETQYF. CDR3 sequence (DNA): TGTGCCAGCAGCGTAGAGGGGAGCACGCAAGAGACCCAGTACTTC. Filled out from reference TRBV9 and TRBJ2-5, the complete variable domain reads DSGVTQTPKHLITATGQRVTLRCSPRSGDLSVYWYQQSLDQGLQFLIQYYNGEERAKGNILERFSAQQFPDLHSELNLSSLELGDSALYFCASSVEGSTQETQYFGPGTRLLVL.

The CDR3, as DNA: TGCAGTGCTAGACGACTTAGGATCGGCTACACCTTC. This gives the protein CSARRLRIGYTF. The chain carries TRBV20-1 and TRBJ1-2; D is unclear. The CDR3 is 12 amino acids. CDR1 and CDR2 (germline): DFQATT, SNEGSKA (reference sequence). The V gene lost 2 bases and the J gene lost 8 bases, with 12 bases spanning the gap.

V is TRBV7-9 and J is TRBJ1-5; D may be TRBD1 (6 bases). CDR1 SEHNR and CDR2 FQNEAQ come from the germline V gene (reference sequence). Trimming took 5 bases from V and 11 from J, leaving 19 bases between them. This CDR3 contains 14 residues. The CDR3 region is CASSQETGDSAQHF. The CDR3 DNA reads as TGTGCCAGCAGCCAAGAGACAGGTGATTCGGCCCAGCATTTT.

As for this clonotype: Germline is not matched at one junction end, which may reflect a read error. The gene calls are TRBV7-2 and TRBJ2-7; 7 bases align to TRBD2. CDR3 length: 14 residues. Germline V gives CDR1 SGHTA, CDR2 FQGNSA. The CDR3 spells CANSLGGSGYEQYF. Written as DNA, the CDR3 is TGTGCCAACAGCTTGGGCGGGAGTGGCTACGAGCAGTACTTC.

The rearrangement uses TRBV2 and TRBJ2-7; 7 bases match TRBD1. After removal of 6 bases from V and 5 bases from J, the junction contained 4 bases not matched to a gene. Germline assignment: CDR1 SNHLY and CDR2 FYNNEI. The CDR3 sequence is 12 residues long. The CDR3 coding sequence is TGTGCCAGCAGCGACAGGGTTCACGAGCAGTACTTC. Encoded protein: CASSDRVHEQYF.

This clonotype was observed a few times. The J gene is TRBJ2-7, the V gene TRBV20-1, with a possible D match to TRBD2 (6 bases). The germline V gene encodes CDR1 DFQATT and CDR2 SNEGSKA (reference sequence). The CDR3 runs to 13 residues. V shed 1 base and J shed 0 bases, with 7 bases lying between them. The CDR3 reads CSARAEGSYEQYF. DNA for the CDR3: TGCAGTGCTAGAGCGGAGGGCTCCTACGAGCAGTACTTC.

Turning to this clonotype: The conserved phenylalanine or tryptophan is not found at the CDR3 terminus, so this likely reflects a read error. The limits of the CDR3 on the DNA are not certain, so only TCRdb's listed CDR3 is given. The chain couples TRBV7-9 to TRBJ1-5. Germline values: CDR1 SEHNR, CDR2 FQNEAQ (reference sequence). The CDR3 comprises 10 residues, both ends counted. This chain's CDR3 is CASSLGGKRL.

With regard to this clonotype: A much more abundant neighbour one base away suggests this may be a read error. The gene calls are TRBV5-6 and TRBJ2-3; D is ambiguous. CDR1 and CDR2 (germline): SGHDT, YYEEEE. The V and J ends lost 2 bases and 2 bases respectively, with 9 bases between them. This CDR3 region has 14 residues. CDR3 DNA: TGTGCCAGCAGCTTATACATCACCACAGATACGCAGTATTTT. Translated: CASSLYITTDTQYF.

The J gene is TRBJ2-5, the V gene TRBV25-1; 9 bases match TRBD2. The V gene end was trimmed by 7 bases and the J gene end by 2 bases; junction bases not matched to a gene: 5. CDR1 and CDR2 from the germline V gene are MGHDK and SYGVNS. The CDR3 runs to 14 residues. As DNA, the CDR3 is TGTGCCAGCAAGTATAGCGGGAGACAAGAGACCCAGTACTTC. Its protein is CASKYSGRQETQYF.

The CDR3 DNA reads TGCGCCAGCAGCCAAGATCGGGAGCCAACTAATGAAAAACTGTTTTTT. It specifies CASSQDREPTNEKLFF. This chain connects TRBV4-3 to TRBJ1-4; no definite D call. Germline V gene data show CDR1 as LGHNA and CDR2 as YSLEER. Trimming removed 0 bases at V and 0 bases at J, with 8 bases between. CDR3 length: 16 residues.

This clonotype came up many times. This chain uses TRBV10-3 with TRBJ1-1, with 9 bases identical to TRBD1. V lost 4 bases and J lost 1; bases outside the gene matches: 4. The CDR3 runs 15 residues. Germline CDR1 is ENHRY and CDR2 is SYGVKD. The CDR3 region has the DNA TGTGCCATCAGTGCTTCGGGACAGGGGAACACTGAAGCTTTCTTT. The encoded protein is CAISASGQGNTEAFF.

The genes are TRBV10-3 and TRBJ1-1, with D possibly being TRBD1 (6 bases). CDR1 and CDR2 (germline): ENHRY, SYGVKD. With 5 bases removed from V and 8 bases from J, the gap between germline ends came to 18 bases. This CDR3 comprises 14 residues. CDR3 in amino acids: CAISPRGLGREAFF. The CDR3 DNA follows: TGTGCCATCAGTCCCAGGGGTCTAGGGCGAGAAGCTTTCTTT.

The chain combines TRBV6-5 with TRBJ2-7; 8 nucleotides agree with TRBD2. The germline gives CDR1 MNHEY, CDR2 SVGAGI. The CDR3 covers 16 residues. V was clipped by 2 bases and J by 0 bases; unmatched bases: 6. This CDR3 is CASSYRAGVLSYEQYF. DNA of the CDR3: TGTGCCAGCAGTTACCGAGCGGGAGTTCTCTCCTACGAGCAGTACTTC.

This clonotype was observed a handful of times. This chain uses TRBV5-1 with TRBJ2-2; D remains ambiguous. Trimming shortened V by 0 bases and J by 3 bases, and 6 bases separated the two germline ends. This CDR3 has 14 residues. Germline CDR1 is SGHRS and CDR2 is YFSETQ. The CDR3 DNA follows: TGCGCCAGCAGCTTGGCCAGATACACCGGGGAGCTGTTTTTT. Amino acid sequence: CASSLARYTGELFF. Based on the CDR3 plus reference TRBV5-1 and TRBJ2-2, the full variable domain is KAGVTQTPRYLIKTRGQQVTLSCSPISGHRSVSWYQQTPGQGLQFLFEYFSETQRNKGNFPGRFSGRQFSNSRSEMNVSTLELGDSALYLCASSLARYTGELFFGEGSRLTVL.

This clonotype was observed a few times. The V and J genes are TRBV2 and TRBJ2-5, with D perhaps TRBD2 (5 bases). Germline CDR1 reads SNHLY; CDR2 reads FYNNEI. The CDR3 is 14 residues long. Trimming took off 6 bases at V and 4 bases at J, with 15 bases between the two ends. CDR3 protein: CASSQVTSSETQYF. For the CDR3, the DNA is TGTGCCAGCAGCCAGGTCACTAGTTCAGAGACCCAGTACTTC.

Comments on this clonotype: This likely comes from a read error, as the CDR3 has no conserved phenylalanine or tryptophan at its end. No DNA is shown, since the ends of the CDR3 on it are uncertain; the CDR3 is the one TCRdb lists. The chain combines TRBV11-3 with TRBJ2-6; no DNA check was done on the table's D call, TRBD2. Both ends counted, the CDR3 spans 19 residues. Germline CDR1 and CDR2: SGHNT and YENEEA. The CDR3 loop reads CASSQVNSGGSSGANVLVL.

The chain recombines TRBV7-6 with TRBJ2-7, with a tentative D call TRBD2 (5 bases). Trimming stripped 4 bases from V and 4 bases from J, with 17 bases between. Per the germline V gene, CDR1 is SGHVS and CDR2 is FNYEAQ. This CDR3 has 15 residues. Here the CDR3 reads CASSSWTVGDYEQYF. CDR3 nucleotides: TGTGCCAGCAGCTCGTGGACCGTGGGAGATTACGAGCAGTACTTC.

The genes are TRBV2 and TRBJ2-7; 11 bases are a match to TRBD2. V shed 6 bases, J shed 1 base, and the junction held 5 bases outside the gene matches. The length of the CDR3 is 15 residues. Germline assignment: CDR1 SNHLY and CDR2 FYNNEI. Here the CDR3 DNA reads TGTGCCAGCAGCTGGACTAGCGGGTATTCCTACGAGCAGTACTTC. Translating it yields CASSWTSGYSYEQYF.

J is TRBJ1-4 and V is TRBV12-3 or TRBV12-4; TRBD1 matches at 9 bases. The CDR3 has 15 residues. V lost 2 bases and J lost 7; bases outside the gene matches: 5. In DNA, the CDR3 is TGTGCCAGCAGTTTACAACAGGGGGCGGGTGAAAAACTGTTTTTT. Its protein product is CASSLQQGAGEKLFF.

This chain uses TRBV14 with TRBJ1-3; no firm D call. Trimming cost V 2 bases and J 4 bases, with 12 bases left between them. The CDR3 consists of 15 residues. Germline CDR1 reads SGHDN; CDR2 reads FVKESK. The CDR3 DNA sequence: TGTGCCAGCAGCCAACTTCCGACTCCCGGAAACACCATATATTTT. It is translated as CASSQLPTPGNTIYF.

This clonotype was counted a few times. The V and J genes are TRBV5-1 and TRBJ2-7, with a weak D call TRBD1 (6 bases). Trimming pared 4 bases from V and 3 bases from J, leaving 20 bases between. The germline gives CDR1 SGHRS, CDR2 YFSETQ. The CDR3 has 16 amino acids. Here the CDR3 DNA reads TGCGCCAGCAGCCCCAAATCAGGGGCCTTTAACTACGAGCAGTACTTC. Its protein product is CASSPKSGAFNYEQYF.

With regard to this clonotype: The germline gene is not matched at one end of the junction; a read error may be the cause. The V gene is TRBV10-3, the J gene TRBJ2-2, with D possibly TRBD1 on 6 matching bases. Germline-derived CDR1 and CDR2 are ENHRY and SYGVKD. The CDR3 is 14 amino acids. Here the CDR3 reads CAIGGHANAGELFF. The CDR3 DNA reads TGTGCCATCGGGGGACACGCGAACGCCGGGGAGCTGTTTTTT.

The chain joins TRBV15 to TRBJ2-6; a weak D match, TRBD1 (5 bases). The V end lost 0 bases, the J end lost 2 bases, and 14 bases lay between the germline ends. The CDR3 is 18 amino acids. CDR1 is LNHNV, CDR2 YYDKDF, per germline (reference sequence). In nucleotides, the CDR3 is TGTGCCACCAGCAGAGATCAGGGCCCCTTCACTGGGGCCAACGTCCTGACTTTC. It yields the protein CATSRDQGPFTGANVLTF.

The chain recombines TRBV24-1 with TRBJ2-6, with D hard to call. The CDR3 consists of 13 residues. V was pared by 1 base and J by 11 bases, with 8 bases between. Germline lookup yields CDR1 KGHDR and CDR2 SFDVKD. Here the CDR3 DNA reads TGTGCCACCAGTGATTTATCCAGCCACGTCCTGACTTTC. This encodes CATSDLSSHVLTF.

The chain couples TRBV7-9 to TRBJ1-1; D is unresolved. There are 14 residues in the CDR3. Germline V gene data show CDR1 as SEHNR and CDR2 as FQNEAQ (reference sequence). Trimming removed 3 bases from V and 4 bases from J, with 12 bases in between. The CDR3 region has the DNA TGTGCCAGCAGCTTGGAAGGTTGGCGCACTGAAGCTTTCTTT. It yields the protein CASSLEGWRTEAFF.

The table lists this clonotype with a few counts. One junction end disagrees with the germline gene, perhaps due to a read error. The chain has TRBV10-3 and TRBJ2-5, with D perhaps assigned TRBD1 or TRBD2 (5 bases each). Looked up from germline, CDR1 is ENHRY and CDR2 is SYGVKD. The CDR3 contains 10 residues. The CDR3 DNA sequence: TGTGCCAGCAGTCAGGGACGGCAGTACTTC. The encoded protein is CASSQGRQYF.

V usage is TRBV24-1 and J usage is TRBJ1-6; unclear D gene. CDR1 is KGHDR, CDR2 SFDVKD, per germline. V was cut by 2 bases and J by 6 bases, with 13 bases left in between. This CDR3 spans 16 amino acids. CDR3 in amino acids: CATSDSRESSNSPLHF. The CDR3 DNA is TGTGCCACCAGTGATTCCCGGGAATCAAGTAATTCACCCCTCCACTTT.

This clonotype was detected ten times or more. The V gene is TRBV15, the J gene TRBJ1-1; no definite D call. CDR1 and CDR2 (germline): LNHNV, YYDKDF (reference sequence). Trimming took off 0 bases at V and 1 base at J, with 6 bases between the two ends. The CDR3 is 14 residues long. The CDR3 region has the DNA TGTGCCACCAGCAGAGATCCTCGGAACACTGAAGCTTTCTTT. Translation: CATSRDPRNTEAFF.

The CDR3 loop reads CASSVEGATNEKLFF. In nucleotides, the CDR3 is TGTGCCAGCAGCGTAGAGGGGGCCACTAATGAAAAACTGTTTTTT. The chain combines TRBV9 with TRBJ1-4, with TRBD1 identical over 7 bases. The CDR3 is 15 amino acids. Germline trimming cut 0 bases from V and 2 bases from J; bases unmatched to any gene: 1. CDR1 is SGDLS, CDR2 YYNGEE, per germline.

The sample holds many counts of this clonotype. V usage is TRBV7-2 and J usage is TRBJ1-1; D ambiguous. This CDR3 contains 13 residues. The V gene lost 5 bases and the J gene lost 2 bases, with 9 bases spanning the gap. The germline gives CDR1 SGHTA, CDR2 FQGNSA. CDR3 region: CASSAIRNTEAFF. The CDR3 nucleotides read TGTGCCAGCAGCGCGATTCGTAACACTGAAGCTTTCTTT.